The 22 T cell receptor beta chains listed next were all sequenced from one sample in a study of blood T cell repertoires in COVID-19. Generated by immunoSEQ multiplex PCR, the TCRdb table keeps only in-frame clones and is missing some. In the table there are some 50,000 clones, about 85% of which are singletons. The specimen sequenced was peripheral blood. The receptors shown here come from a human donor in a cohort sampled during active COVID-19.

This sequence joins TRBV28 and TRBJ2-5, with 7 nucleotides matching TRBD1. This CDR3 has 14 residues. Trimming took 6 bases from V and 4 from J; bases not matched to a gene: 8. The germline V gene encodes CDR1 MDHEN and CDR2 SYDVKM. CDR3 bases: TGTGCCAGCAGCCATCCACAGGGGCGAGAGACCCAGTACTTC. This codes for CASSHPQGRETQYF.

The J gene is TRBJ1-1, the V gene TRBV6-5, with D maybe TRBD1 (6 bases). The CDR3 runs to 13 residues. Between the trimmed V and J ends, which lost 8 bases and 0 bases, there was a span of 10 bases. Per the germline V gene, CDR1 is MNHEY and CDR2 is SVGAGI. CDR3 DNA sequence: TGTGCCAGCCGAACAGGGTTGAACACTGAAGCTTTCTTT. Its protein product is CASRTGLNTEAFF.

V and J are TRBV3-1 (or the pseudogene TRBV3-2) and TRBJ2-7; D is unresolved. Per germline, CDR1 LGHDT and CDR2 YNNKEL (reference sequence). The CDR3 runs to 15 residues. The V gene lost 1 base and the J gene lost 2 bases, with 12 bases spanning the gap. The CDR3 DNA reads TGTGCCAGCAGCCAAGGCCCCCTGACTGCCTACGAGCAGTACTTC. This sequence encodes CASSQGPLTAYEQYF.

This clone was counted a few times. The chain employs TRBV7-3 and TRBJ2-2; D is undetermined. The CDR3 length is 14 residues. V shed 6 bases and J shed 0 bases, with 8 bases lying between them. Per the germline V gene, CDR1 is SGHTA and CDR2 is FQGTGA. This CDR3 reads CASSIAANTGELFF. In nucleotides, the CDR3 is TGTGCCAGCAGTATAGCCGCGAACACCGGGGAGCTGTTTTTT. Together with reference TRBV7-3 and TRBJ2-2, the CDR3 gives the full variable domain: GAGVSQTPSNKVTEKGKYVELRCDPISGHTALYWYRQSLGQGPEFLIYFQGTGAADDSGLPNDRFFAVRPEGSVSTLKIQRTERGDSAVYLCASSIAANTGELFFGEGSRLTVL.

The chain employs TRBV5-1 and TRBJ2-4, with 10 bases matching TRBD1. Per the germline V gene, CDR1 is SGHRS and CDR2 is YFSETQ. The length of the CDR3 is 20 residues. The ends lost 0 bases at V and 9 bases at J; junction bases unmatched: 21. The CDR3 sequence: CASSLASGWDRGIFRGIQYF. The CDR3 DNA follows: TGCGCCAGCAGCTTGGCAAGTGGGTGGGACAGGGGTATATTCCGGGGCATTCAGTACTTC. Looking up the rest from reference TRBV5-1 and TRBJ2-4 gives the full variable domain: KAGVTQTPRYLIKTRGQQVTLSCSPISGHRSVSWYQQTPGQGLQFLFEYFSETQRNKGNFPGRFSGRQFSNSRSEMNVSTLELGDSALYLCASSLASGWDRGIFRGIQYFGAGTRLSVL.

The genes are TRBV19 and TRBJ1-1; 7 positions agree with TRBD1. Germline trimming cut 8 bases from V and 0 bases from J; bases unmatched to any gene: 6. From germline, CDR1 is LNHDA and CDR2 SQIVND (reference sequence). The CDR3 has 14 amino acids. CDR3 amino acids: CASRYRGMNTEAFF. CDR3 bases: TGTGCCAGTCGTTACAGGGGCATGAACACTGAAGCTTTCTTT.

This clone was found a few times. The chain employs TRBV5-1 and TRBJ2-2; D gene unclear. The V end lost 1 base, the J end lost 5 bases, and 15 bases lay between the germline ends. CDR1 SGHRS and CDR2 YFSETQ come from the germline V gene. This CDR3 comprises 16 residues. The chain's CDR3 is CASSLLVPKTTGELFF. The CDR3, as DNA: TGCGCCAGCAGCTTGCTGGTTCCTAAAACTACCGGGGAGCTGTTTTTT.

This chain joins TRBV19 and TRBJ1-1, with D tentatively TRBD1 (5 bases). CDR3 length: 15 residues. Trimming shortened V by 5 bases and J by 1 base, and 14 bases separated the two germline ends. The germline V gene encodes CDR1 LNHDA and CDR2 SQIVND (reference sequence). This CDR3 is CASSVLLDTNTEAFF. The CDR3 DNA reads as TGTGCCAGTAGTGTCCTCCTGGACACGAACACTGAAGCTTTCTTT.

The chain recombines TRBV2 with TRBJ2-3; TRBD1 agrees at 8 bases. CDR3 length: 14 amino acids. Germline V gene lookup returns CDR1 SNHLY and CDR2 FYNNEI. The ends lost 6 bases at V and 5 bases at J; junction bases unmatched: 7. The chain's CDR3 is CASSHGQGEDTQYF. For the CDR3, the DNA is TGTGCCAGCAGCCACGGACAGGGAGAAGATACGCAGTATTTT.

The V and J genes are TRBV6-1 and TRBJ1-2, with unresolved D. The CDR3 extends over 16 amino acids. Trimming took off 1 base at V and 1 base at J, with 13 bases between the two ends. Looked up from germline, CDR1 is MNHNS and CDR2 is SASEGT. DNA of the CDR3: TGTGCCAGCAGTGAAGGCAGGTGGCAGGTTAACTATGGCTACACCTTC. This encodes CASSEGRWQVNYGYTF.

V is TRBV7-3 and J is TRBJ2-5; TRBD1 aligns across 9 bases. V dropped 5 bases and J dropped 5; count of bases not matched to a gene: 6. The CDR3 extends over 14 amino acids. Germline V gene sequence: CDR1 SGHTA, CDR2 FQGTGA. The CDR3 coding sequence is TGTGCCAGCAGCGTCACAGGGGGCCGGGAGACCCAGTACTTC. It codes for CASSVTGGRETQYF.

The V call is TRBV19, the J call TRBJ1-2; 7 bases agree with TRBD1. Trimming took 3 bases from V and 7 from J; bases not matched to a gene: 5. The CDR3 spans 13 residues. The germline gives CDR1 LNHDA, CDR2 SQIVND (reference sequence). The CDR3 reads CASSMGQGVGYTF. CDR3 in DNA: TGTGCCAGTAGTATGGGGCAGGGGGTTGGCTACACCTTC.

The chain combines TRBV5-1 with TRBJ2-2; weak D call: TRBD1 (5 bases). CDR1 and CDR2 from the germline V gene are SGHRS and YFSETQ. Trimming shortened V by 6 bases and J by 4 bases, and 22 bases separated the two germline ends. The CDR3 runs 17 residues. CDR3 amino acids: CASTHTAQGTGTGELFF. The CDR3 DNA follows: TGCGCCAGCACCCACACCGCCCAGGGAACGGGCACCGGGGAGCTGTTTTTT.

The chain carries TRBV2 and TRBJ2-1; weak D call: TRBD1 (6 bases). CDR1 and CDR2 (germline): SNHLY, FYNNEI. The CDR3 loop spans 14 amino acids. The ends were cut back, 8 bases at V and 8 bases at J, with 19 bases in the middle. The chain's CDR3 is CASEGNSRGDEQFF. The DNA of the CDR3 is TGTGCCAGCGAGGGTAATTCCAGGGGCGATGAGCAGTTCTTC.

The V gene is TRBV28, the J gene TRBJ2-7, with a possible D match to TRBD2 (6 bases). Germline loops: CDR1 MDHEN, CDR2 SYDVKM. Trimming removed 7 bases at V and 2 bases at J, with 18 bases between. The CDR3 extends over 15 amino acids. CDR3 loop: CASTNPWGVTYEQYF. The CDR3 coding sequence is TGTGCCAGCACGAATCCATGGGGGGTAACCTACGAGCAGTACTTC.

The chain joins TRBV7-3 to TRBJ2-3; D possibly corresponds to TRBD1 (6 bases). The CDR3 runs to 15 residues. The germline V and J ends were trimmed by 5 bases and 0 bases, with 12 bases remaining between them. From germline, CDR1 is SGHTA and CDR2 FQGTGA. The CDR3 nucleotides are TGTGCCAGCAGCCAAGGACAGACTAGCACAGATACGCAGTATTTT. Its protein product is CASSQGQTSTDTQYF. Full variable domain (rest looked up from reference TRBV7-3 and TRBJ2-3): GAGVSQTPSNKVTEKGKYVELRCDPISGHTALYWYRQSLGQGPEFLIYFQGTGAADDSGLPNDRFFAVRPEGSVSTLKIQRTERGDSAVYLCASSQGQTSTDTQYFGPGTRLTVL.

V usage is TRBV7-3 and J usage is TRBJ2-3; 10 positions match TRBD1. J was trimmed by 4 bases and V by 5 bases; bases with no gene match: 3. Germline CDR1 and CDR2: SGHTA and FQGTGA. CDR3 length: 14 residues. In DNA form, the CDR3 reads TGTGCCAGCAGCCGGGACAGGGGCTCAGATACGCAGTATTTT. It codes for CASSRDRGSDTQYF.

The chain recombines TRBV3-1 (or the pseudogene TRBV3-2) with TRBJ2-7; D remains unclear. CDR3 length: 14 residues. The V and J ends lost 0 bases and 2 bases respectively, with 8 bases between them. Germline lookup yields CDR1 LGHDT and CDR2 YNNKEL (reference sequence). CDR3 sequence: CASSQENSPYEQYF. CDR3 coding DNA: TGTGCCAGCAGCCAAGAAAATAGTCCCTACGAGCAGTACTTC.

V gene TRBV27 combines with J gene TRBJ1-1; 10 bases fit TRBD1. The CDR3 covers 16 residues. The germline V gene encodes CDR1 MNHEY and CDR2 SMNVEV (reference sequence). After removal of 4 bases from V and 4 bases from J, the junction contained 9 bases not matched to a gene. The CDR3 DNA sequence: TGTGCCAGCAGTTATCACAAGGGACAGGGGATCACTGAAGCTTTCTTT. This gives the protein CASSYHKGQGITEAFF.

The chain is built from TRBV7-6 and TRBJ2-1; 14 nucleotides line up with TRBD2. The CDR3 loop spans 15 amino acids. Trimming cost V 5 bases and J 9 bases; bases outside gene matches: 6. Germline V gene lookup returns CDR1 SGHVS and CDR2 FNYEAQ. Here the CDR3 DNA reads TGTGCCAGCAGCCAGGGACTAGCGGGAGTTCTTGAGCAGTTCTTC. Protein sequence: CASSQGLAGVLEQFF.

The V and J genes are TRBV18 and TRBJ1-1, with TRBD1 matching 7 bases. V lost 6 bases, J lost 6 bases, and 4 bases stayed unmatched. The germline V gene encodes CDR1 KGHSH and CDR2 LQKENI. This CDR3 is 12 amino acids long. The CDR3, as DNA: TGTGCCAGCTCGCTGACAGGGTCTGAAGCTTTCTTT. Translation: CASSLTGSEAFF.

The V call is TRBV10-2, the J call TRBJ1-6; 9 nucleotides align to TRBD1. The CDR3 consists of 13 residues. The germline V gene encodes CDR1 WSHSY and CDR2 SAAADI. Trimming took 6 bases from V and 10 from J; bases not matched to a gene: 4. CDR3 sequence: CASRDRGFSPLHF. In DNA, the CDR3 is TGCGCCAGCAGGGACAGGGGTTTCTCACCCCTCCACTTT.